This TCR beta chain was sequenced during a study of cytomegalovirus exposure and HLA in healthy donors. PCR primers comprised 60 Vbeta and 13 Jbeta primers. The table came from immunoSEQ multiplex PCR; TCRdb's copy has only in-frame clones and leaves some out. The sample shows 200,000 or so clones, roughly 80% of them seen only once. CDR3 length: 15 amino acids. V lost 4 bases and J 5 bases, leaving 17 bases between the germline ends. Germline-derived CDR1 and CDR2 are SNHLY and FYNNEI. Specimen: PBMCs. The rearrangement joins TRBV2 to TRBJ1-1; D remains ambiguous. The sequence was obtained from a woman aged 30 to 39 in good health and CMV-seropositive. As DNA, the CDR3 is TGTGCCAGCAGTGCGGTTCGGGTTCGGGGAACTGAAGCTTTCTTT. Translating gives CASSAVRVRGTEAFF.